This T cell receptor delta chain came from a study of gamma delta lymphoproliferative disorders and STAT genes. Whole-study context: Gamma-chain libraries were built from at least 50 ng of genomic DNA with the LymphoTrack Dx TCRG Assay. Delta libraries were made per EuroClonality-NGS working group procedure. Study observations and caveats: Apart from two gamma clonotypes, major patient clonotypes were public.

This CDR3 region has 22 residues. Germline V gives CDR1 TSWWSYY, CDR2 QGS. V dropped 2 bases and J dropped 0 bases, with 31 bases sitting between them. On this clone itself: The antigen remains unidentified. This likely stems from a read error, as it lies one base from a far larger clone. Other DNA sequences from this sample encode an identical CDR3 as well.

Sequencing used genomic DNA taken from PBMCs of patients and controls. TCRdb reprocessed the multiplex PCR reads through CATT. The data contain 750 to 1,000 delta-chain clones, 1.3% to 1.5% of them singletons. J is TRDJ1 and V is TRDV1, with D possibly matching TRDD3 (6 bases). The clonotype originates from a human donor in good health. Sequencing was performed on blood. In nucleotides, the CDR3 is TGTGCTCTTGGGGAAAAGAAAGGGGTCCACAGTAGGCTGGGGCGGTACACCGATAAACTCATCTTT. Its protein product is CALGEKKGVHSRLGRYTDKLIF.